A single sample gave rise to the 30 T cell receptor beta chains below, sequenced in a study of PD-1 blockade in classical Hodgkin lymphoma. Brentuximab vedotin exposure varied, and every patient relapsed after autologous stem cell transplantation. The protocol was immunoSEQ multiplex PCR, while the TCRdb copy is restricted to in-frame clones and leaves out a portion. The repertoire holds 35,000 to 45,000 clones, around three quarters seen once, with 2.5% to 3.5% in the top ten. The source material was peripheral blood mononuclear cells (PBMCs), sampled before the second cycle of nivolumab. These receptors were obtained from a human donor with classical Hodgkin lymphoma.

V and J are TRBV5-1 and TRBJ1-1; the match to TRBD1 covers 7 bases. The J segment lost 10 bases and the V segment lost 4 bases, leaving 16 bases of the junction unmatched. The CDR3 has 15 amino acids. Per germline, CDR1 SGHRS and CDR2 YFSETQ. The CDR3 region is CASSGGQKRGFGAFF. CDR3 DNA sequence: TGCGCCAGCAGCGGGGGACAGAAAAGGGGTTTTGGAGCTTTCTTT.

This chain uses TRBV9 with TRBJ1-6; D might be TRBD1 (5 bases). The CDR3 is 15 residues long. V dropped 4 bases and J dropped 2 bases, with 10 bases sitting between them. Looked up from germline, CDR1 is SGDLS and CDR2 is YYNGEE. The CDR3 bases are TGTGCCAGCAGCACCAGGGCTGCCTATAATTCACCCCTCCACTTT. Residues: CASSTRAAYNSPLHF.

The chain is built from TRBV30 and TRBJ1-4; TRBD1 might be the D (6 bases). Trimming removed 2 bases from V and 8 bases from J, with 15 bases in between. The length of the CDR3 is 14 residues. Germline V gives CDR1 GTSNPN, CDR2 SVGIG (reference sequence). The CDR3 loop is CAWSLGGGVEKLFF. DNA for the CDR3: TGTGCCTGGAGTTTAGGGGGAGGAGTAGAAAAACTGTTTTTT.

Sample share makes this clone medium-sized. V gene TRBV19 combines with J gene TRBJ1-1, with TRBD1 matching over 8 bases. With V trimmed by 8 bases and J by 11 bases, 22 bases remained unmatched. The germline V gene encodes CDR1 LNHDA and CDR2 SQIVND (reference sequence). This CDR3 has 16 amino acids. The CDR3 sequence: CASATPGGEEGPPAFF. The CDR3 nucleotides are TGTGCCAGTGCCACCCCAGGGGGCGAGGAAGGCCCCCCGGCTTTCTTT.

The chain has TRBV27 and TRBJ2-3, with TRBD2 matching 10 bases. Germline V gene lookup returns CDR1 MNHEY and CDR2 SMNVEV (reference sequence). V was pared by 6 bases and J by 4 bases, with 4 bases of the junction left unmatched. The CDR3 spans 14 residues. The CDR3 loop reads CASRGLAIPDTQYF. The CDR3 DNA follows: TGTGCCAGCAGGGGACTAGCGATCCCAGATACGCAGTATTTT.

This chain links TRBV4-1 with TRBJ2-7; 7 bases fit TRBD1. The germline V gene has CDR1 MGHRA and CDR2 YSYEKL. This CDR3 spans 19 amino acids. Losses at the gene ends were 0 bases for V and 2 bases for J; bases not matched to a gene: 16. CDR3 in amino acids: CASSQDVPGIGTAAYEQYF. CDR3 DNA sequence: TGCGCCAGCAGCCAAGATGTCCCGGGGATAGGGACAGCAGCCTACGAGCAGTACTTC.

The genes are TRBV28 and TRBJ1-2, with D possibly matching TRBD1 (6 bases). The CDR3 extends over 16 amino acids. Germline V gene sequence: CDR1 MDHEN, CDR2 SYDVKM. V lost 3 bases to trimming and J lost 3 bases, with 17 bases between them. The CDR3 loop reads CASSLAGAAEYYGYTF. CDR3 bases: TGTGCCAGCAGTTTGGCAGGGGCTGCGGAGTACTATGGCTACACCTTC.

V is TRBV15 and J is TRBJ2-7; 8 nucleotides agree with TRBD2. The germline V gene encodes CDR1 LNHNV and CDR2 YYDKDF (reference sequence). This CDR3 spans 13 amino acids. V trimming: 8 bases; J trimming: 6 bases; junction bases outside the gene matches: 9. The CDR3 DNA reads TGTGCCACCGGGAGCGGGGGTCTTGTCGAGCAGTACTTC. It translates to CATGSGGLVEQYF.

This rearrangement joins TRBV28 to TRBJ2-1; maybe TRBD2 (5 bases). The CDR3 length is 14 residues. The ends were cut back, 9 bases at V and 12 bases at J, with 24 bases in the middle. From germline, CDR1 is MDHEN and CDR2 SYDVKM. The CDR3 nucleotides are TGTGCCAGTATCCCCGGCTATCTAATAGAGGGGCAGTTCTTC. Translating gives CASIPGYLIEGQFF.

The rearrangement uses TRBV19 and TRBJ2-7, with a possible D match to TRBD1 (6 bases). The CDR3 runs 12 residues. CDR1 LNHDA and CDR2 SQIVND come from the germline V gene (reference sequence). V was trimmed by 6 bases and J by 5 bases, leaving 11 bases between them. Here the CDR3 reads CASRQGGDEQYF. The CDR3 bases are TGTGCCAGTAGACAGGGCGGCGACGAGCAGTACTTC.

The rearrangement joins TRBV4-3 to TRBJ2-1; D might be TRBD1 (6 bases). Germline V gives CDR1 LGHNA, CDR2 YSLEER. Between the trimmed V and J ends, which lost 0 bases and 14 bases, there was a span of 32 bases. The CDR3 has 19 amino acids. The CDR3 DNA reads TGCGCCAGCAGCCAAGATATCCATCAGGGGAGACTCAACGCCGTCTCCAAGTTCTTC. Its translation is CASSQDIHQGRLNAVSKFF.

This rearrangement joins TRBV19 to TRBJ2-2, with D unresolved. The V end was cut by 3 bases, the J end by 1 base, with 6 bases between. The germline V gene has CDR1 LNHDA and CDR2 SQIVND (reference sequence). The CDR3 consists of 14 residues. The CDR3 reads CASSIALNTGELFF. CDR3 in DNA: TGTGCCAGTAGTATCGCCTTGAACACCGGGGAGCTGTTTTTT.

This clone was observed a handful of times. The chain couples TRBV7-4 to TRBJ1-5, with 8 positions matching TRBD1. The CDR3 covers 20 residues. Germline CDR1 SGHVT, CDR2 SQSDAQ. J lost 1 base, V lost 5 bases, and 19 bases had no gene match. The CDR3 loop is CASSDNDRGFGIRSNQPQHF. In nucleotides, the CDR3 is TGTGCCAGCAGCGATAACGACAGGGGCTTTGGGATCAGGAGCAATCAGCCCCAGCATTTT.

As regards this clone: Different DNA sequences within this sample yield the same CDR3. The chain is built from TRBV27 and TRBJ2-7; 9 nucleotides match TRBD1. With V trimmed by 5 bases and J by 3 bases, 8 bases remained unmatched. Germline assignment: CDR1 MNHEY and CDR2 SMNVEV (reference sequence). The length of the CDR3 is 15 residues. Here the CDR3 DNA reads TGTGCCAGCAGTACTCCGGGACAGGGAAGCTACGAGCAGTACTTC. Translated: CASSTPGQGSYEQYF.

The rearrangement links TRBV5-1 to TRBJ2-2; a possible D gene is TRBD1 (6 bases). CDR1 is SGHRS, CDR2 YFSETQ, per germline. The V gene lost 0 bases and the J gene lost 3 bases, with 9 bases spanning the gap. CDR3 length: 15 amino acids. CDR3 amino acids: CASSLVRGDTGELFF. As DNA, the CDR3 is TGCGCCAGCAGCTTGGTCAGGGGTGACACCGGGGAGCTGTTTTTT.

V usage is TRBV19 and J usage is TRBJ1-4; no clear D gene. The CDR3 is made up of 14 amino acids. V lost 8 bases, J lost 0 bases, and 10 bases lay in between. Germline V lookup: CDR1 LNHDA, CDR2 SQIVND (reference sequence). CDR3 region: CASHQYSTNEKLFF. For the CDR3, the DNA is TGTGCCAGTCACCAGTACTCAACTAATGAAAAACTGTTTTTT. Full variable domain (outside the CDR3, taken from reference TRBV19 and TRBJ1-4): DGGITQSPKYLFRKEGQNVTLSCEQNLNHDAMYWYRQDPGQGLRLIYYSQIVNDFQKGDIAEGYSVSREKKESFPLTVTSAQKNPTAFYLCASHQYSTNEKLFFGSGTQLSVL.

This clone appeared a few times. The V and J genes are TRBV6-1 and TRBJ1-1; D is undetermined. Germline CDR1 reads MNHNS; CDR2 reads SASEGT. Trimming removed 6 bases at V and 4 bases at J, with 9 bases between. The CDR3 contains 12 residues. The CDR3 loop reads CASRASPTEAFF. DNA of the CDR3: TGTGCCAGCAGAGCCAGCCCCACTGAAGCTTTCTTT.

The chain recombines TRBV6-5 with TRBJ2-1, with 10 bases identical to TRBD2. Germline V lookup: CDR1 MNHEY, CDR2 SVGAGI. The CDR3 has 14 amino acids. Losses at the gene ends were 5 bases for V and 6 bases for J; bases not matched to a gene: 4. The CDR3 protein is CASSLAGVSNEQFF. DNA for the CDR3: TGTGCCAGCAGTCTAGCGGGAGTAAGCAATGAGCAGTTCTTC.

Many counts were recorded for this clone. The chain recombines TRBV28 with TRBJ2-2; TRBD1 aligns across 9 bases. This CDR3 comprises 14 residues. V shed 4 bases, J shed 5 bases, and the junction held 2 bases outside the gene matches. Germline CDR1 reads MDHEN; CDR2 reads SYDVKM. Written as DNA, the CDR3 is TGTGCCAGCAGTTACAGGGGGCGTACCGGGGAGCTGTTTTTT. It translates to CASSYRGRTGELFF.

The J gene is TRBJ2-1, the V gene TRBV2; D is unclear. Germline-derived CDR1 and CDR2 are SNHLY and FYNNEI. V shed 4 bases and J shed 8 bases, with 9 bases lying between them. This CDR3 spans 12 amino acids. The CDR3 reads CASSVVGDEQFF. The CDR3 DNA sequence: TGTGCCAGCAGTGTAGTGGGCGATGAGCAGTTCTTC.

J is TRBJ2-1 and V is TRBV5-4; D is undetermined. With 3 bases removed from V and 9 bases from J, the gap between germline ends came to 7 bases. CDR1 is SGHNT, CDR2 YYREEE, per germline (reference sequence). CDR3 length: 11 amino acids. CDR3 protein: CASSYWGEQFF. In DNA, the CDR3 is TGTGCCAGCAGCTACTGGGGTGAGCAGTTCTTC.

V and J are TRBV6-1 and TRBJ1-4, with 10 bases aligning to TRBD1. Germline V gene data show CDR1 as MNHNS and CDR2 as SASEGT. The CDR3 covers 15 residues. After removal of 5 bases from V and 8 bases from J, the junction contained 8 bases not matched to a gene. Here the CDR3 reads CASSTRGTGEEKLFF. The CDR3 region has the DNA TGTGCCAGCAGTACTCGGGGGACAGGGGAGGAAAAACTGTTTTTT.

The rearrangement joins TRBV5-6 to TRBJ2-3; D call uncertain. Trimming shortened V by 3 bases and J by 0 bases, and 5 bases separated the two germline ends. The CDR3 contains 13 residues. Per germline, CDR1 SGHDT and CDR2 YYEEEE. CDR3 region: CASSWPSTDTQYF. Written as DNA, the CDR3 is TGTGCCAGCAGCTGGCCAAGCACAGATACGCAGTATTTT.

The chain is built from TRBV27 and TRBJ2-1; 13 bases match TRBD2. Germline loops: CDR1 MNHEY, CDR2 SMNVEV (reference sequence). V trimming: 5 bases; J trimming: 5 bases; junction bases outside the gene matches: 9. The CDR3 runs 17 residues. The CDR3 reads CASSPRLAGGKDNEQFF. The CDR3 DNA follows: TGTGCCAGCAGTCCACGACTAGCGGGGGGCAAAGACAATGAGCAGTTCTTC.

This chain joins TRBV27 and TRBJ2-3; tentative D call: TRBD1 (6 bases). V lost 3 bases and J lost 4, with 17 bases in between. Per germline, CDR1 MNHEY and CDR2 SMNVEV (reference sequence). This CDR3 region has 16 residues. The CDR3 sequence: CASSFRGRGVADTQYF. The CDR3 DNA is TGTGCCAGCAGTTTCAGGGGCAGGGGTGTGGCAGATACGCAGTATTTT.

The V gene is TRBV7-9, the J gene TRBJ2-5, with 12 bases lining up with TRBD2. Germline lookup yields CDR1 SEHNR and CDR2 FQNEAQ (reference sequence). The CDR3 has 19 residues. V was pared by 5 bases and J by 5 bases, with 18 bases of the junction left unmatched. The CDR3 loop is CASSPRLGLAGGPMETQYF. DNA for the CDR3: TGTGCCAGCAGCCCCCGCCTTGGGCTAGCGGGAGGGCCAATGGAGACCCAGTACTTC. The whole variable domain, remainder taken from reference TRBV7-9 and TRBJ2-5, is DTGVSQNPRHKITKRGQNVTFRCDPISEHNRLYWYRQTLGQGPEFLTYFQNEAQLEKSRLLSDRFSAERPKGSFSTLEIQRTEQGDSAMYLCASSPRLGLAGGPMETQYFGPGTRLLVL.

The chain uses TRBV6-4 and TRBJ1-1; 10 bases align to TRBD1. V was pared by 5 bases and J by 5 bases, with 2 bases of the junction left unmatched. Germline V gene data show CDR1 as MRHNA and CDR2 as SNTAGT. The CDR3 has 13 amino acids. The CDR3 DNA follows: TGTGCCAGCAGTAGGACAGGGGGGACTGAAGCTTTCTTT. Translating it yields CASSRTGGTEAFF.

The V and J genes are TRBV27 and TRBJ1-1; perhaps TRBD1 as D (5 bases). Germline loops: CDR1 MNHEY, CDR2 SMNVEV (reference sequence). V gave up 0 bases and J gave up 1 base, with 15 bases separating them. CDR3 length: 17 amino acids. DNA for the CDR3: TGTGCCAGCAGTTTATCGATGGTAGGGGCCCGGAACACTGAAGCTTTCTTT. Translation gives CASSLSMVGARNTEAFF.

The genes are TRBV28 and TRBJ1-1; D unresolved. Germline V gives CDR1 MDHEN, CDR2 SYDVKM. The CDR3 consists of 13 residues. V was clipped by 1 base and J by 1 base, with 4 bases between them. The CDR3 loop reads CASSLLRNTEAFF. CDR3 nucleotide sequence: TGTGCCAGCAGTTTATTAAGGAACACTGAAGCTTTCTTT.

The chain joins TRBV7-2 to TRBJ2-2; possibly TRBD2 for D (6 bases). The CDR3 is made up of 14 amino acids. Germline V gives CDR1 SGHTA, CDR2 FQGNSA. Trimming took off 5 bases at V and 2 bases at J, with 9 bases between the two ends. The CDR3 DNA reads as TGTGCCAGCAGCACGGGACTTAACACCGGGGAGCTGTTTTTT. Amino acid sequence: CASSTGLNTGELFF.